These 7 T cell receptor beta chains were all obtained from the same sample, sequenced in a study of blood T cell repertoires in COVID-19. Sequencing used immunoSEQ multiplex PCR; TCRdb keeps in-frame clones, though not all of them. Of roughly 280,000 clones listed, under 95% were seen once; the top ten hold around 2.8%. Sequenced sample: PBMCs or T cells enriched from blood (not recorded which). The receptors were gathered from a man aged 35-49 years who had been exposed to COVID-19.

The chain carries TRBV19 and TRBJ1-1, with D unclear. The CDR3 sequence is 12 residues long. Trimming took 8 bases from V and 1 from J, leaving 8 bases between them. Germline CDR1 LNHDA, CDR2 SQIVND (reference sequence). The CDR3, as DNA: TGTGCCAGTCACAGTGAGAACACTGAAGCTTTCTTT. It encodes CASHSENTEAFF.

The chain is built from TRBV7-2 and TRBJ1-4; weak D call: TRBD1 (6 bases). Trimming left V 4 bases short and J 7 bases short, with 13 bases between. The CDR3 totals 14 residues. The germline V gene has CDR1 SGHTA and CDR2 FQGNSA. The CDR3 coding sequence is TGTGCCAGCAGCTCCCAGGGGATTGGTGAAAAACTGTTTTTT. Protein product: CASSSQGIGEKLFF.

This clone has only one observation. The V call is TRBV28, the J call TRBJ1-2, with 8 bases matching TRBD1. In germline, CDR1 is MDHEN, CDR2 SYDVKM. The CDR3 is 16 residues long. The trim removed 2 bases at V and 2 bases at J, leaving 7 bases unmatched. CDR3 nucleotide sequence: TGTGCCAGCAGTTTAGGACAGGGTATTTTGAACTATGGCTACACCTTC. Its protein is CASSLGQGILNYGYTF.

V gene TRBV2 combines with J gene TRBJ1-2; a weak D match, TRBD1 (5 bases). V was clipped by 2 bases and J by 4 bases, with 8 bases between them. CDR1 is SNHLY, CDR2 FYNNEI, per germline. This CDR3 has 13 residues. The CDR3: CASSEHQGYGYTF. For the CDR3, the DNA is TGTGCCAGCAGTGAACATCAGGGCTATGGCTACACCTTC.

Only one count was recorded for this clone. V and J are TRBV10-3 and TRBJ1-6, with a tentative D call TRBD1 (6 bases). V dropped 2 bases and J dropped 9 bases, with 11 bases sitting between them. The CDR3 is 14 amino acids. The germline CDR1 and CDR2 sequences are ENHRY and SYGVKD. The CDR3 DNA reads TGTGCCATCAGTGAGCGGGACACAAGTTCACCCCTCCACTTT. Protein: CAISERDTSSPLHF.

The chain has TRBV28 and TRBJ2-7; 15 bases line up with TRBD2. CDR1 is MDHEN and CDR2 is SYDVKM in the germline V gene. J gave up 6 bases and V 8 bases, and 8 bases lay outside the gene matches. The CDR3 has 15 amino acids. The CDR3 here is CASSTWTSGRAEQYF. The CDR3 DNA reads TGTGCCAGCTCAACTTGGACTAGCGGGAGGGCCGAGCAGTACTTC. Variable domain in full (rest from reference TRBV28 and TRBJ2-7): DVKVTQSSRYLVKRTGEKVFLECVQDMDHENMFWYRQDPGLGLRLIYFSYDVKMKEKGDIPEGYSVSREKKERFSLILESASTNQTSMYLCASSTWTSGRAEQYFGPGTRLTVT.

The CDR3 loop reads CASSPGLYNEQFF. The CDR3 DNA is TGTGCCAGTAGTCCAGGACTCTACAATGAGCAGTTCTTC. The chain recombines TRBV19 with TRBJ2-1; D possibly corresponds to TRBD2 (5 bases). The V and J ends lost 5 bases and 3 bases respectively, with 8 bases between them. The CDR3 extends over 13 amino acids. Per the germline V gene, CDR1 is LNHDA and CDR2 is SQIVND (reference sequence).